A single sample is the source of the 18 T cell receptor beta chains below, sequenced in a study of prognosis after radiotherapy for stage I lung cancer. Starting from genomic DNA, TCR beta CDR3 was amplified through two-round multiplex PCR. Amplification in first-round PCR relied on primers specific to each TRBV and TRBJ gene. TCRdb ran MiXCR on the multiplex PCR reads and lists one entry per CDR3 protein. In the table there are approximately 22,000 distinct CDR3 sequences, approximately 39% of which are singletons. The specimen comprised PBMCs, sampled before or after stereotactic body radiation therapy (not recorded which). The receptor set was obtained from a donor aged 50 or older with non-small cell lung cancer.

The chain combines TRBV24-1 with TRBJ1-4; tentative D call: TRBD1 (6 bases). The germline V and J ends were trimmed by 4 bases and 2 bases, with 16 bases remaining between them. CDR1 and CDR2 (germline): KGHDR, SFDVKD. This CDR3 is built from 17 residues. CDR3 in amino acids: CATSDGSWGLTNEKLFF. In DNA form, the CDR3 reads TGTGCCACCAGTGACGGCTCGTGGGGGCTTACTAATGAAAAACTGTTTTTT.

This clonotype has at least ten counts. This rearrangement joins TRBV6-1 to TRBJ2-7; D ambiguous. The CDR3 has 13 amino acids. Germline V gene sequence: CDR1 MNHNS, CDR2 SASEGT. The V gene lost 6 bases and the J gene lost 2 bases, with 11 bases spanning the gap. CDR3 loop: CASRLGSTYEQYF. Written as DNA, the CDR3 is TGTGCCAGCAGACTTGGGTCGACCTACGAGCAGTACTTC.

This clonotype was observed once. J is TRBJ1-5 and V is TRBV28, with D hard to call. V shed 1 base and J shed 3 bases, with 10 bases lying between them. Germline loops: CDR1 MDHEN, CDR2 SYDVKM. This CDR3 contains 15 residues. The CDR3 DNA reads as TGTGCCAGCAGTTTATTGGTGGCTGACAATCAGCCCCAGCATTTT. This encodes CASSLLVADNQPQHF.

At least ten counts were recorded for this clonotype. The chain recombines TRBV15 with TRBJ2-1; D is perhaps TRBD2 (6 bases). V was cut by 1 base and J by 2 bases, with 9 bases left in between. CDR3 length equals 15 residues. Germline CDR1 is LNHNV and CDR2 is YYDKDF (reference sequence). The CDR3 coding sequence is TGTGCCACCAGCAGAGGGGGGGAAGCCTACAATGAGCAGTTCTTC. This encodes CATSRGGEAYNEQFF.

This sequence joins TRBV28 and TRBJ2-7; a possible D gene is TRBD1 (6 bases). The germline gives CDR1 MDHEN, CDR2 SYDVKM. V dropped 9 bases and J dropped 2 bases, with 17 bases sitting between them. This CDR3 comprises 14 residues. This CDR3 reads CASRHRYRAYEQYF. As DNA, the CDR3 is TGTGCCAGTAGGCACCGGTACAGGGCCTACGAGCAGTACTTC.

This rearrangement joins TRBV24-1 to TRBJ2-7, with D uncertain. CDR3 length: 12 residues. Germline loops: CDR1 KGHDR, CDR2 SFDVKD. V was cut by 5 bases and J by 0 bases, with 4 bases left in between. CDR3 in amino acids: CATSGGSYEQYF. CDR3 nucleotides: TGTGCCACCAGTGGGGGCTCCTACGAGCAGTACTTC.

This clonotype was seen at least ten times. The chain's CDR3 is CASSPTGYYEQYF. Written as DNA, the CDR3 is TGTGCCAGCTCGCCGACAGGGTACTACGAGCAGTACTTC. This chain joins TRBV18 and TRBJ2-7; TRBD1 matches 7 bases. Looked up from germline, CDR1 is KGHSH and CDR2 is LQKENI. J was trimmed by 3 bases and V by 6 bases; bases with no gene match: 5. CDR3 size: 13 residues. Based on the CDR3 plus reference TRBV18 and TRBJ2-7, the full variable domain is NAGVMQNPRHLVRRRGQEARLRCSPMKGHSHVYWYRQLPEEGLKFMVYLQKENIIDESGMPKERFSAEFPKEGPSILRIQQVVRGDSAAYFCASSPTGYYEQYFGPGTRLTVT.

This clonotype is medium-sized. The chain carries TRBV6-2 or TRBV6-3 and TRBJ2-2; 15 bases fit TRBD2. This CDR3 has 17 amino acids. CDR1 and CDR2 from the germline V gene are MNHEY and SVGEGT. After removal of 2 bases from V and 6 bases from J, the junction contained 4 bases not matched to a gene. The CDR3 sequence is CASSYDGLAGGAGELFF. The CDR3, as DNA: TGTGCCAGCAGTTACGACGGACTAGCGGGAGGGGCCGGGGAGCTGTTTTTT.

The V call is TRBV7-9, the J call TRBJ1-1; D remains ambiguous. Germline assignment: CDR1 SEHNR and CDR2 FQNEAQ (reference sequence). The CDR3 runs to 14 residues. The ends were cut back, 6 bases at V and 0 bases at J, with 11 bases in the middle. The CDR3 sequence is CASRPGRVNTEAFF. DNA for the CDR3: TGTGCCAGCAGACCAGGACGGGTGAACACTGAAGCTTTCTTT.

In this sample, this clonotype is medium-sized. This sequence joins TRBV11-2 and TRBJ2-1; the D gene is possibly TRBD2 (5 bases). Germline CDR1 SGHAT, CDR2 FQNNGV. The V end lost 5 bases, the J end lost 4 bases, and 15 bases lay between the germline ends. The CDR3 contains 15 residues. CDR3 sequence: CASSTRDLNYNEQFF. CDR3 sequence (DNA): TGTGCCAGCAGCACACGGGATTTAAATTACAATGAGCAGTTCTTC.

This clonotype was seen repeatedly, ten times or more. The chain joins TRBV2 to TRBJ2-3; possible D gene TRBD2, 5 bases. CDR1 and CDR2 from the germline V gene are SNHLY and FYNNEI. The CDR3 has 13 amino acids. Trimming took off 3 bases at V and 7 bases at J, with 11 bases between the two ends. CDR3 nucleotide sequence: TGTGCCAGCAGTGATGAGGGAGTTTATACGCAGTATTTT. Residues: CASSDEGVYTQYF.

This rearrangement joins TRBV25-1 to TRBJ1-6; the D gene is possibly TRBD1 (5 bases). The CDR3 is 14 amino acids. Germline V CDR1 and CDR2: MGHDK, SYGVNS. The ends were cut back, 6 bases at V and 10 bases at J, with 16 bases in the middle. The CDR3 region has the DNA TGTGCCAGCAGCTTCGGACATATGTTCTCACCCCTCCACTTT. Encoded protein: CASSFGHMFSPLHF.

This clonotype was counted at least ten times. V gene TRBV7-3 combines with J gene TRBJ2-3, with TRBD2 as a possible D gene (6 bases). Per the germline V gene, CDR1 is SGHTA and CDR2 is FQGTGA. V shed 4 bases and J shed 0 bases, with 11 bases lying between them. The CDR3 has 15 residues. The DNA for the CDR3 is TGTGCCAGCAGCTCCGGGGACTCTAGCACAGATACGCAGTATTTT. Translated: CASSSGDSSTDTQYF. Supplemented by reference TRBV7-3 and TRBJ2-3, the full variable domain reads GAGVSQTPSNKVTEKGKYVELRCDPISGHTALYWYRQSLGQGPEFLIYFQGTGAADDSGLPNDRFFAVRPEGSVSTLKIQRTERGDSAVYLCASSSGDSSTDTQYFGPGTRLTVL.

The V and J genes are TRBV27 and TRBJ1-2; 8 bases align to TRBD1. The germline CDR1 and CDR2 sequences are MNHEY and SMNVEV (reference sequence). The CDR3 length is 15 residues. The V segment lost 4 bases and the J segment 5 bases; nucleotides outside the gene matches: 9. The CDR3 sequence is CASSSSATGAYGYTF. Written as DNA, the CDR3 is TGTGCCAGCAGTTCATCCGCGACAGGGGCATATGGCTACACCTTC.

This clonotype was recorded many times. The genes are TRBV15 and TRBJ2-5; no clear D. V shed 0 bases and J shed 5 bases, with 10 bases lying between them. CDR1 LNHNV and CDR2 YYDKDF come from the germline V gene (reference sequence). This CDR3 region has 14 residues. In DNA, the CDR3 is TGTGCCACCAGCAGAGAGGGTTTGCGGGAGACCCAGTACTTC. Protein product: CATSREGLRETQYF. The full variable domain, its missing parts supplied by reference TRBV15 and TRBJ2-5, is DAMVIQNPRYQVTQFGKPVTLSCSQTLNHNVMYWYQQKSSQAPKLLFHYYDKDFNNEADTPDNFQSRRPNTSFCFLDIRSPGLGDTAMYLCATSREGLRETQYFGPGTRLLVL.

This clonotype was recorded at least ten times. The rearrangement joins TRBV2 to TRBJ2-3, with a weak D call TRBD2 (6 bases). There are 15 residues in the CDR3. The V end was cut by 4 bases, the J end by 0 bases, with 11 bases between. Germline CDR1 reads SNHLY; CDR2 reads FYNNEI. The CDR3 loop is CASSVGLTSTDTQYF. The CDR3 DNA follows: TGTGCCAGCAGTGTGGGACTTACTAGCACAGATACGCAGTATTTT.

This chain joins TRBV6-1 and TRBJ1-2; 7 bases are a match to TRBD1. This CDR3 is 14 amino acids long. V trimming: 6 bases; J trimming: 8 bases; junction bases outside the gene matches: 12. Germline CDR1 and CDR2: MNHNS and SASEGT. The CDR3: CASRPRGKSGGYTF. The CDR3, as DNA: TGTGCCAGCAGACCCAGGGGGAAATCGGGGGGCTACACCTTC.

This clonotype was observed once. Written as DNA, the CDR3 is TGTGCCAGCAGCTTGTCAGGGGGCGCCGGGACCCAGTACTTC. Translated: CASSLSGGAGTQYF. The rearrangement links TRBV5-8 to TRBJ2-5, with 8 bases fitting TRBD1. Trimming removed 1 base from V and 7 bases from J; junction bases left unmatched: 6. CDR3 length: 14 amino acids. Germline CDR1 and CDR2: SGHTS and YDEGEE.